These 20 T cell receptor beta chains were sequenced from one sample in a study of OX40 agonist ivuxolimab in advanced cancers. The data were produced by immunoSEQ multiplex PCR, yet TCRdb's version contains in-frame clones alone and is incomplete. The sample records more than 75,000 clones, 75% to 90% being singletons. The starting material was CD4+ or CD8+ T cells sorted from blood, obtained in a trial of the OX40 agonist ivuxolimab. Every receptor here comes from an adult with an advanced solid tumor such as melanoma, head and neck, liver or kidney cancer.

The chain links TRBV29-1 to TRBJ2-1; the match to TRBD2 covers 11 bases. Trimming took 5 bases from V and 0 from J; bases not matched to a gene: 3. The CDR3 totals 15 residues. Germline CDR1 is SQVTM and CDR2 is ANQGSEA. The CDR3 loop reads CSVKGTSGSYNEQFF. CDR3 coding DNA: TGCAGCGTTAAAGGGACTAGCGGCTCCTACAATGAGCAGTTCTTC.

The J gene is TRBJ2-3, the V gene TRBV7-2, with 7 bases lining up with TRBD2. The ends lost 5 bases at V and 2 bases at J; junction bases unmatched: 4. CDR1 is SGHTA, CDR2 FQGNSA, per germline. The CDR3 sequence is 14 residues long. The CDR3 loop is CASSTRGDTDTQYF. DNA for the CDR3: TGTGCCAGCAGCACCCGGGGGGACACAGATACGCAGTATTTT.

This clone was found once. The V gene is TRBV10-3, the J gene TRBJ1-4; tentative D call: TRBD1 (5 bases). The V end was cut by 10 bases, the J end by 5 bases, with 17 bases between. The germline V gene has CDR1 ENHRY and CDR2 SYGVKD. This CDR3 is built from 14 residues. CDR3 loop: CATAEGRDNEKLFF. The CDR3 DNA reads TGTGCCACCGCCGAGGGGAGGGACAATGAAAAACTGTTTTTT.

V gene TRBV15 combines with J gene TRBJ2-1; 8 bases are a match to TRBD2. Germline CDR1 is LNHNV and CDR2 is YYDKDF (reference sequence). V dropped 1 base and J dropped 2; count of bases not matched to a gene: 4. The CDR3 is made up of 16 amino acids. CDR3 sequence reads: CATSRGPAGAYNEQFF. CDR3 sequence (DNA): TGTGCCACCAGCAGAGGTCCAGCGGGAGCCTACAATGAGCAGTTCTTC.

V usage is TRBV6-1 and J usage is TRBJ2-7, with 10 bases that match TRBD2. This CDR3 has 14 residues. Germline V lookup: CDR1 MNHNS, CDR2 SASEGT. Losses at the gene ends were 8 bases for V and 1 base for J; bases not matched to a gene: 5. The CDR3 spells CASQGTSVSYEQYF. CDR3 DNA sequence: TGTGCCAGCCAAGGGACTAGCGTGTCCTACGAGCAGTACTTC.

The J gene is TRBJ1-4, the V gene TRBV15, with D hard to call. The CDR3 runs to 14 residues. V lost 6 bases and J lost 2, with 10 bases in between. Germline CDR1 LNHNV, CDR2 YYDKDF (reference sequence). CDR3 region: CATSSRNTNEKLFF. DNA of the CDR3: TGTGCCACCAGTAGCAGGAATACTAATGAAAAACTGTTTTTT.

CDR3 sequence (DNA): TGCGCCAGCAGCTTGGCGACAGGGGGAACATATGGCTACACCTTC. Translating it yields CASSLATGGTYGYTF. V gene TRBV5-1 combines with J gene TRBJ1-2; TRBD1 matches 9 bases. Germline CDR1 reads SGHRS; CDR2 reads YFSETQ. There are 15 residues in the CDR3. V gave up 0 bases and J gave up 5 bases; unmatched junction bases: 5.

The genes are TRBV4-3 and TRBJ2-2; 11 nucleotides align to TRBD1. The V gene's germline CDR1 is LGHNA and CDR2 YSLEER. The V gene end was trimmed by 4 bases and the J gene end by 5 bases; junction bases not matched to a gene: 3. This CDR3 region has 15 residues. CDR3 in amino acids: CASSRTGGETGELFF. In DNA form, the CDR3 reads TGCGCCAGCAGCCGGACAGGGGGCGAAACCGGGGAGCTGTTTTTT.

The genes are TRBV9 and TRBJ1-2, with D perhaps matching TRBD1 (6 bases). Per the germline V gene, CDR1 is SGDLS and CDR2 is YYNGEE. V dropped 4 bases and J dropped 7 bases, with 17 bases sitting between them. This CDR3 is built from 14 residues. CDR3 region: CASSRSRGGAGYTF. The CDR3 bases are TGTGCCAGCAGCCGTTCACGGGGGGGGGCTGGCTACACCTTC.

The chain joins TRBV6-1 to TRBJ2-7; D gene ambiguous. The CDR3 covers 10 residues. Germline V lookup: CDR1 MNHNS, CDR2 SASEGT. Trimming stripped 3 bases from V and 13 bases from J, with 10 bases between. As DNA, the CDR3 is TGTGCCAGCAGTGATTCATTCCCTTACTTC. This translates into CASSDSFPYF.

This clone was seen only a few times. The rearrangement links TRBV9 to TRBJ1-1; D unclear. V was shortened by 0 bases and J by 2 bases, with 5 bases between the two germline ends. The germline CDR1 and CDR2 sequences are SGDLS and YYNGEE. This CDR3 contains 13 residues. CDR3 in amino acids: CASSVAVNTEAFF. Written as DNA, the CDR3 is TGTGCCAGCAGCGTAGCGGTCAACACTGAAGCTTTCTTT.

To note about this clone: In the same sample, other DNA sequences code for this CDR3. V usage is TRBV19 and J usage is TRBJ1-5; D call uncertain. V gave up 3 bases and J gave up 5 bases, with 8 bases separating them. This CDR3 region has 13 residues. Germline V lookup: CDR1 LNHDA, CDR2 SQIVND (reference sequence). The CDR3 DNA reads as TGTGCCAGTAGTATCCTCGGAGATCAGCCCCAGCATTTT. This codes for CASSILGDQPQHF.

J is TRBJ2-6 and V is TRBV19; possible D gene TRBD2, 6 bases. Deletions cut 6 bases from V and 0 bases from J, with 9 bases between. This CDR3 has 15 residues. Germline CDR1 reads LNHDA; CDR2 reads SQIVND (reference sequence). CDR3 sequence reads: CASRAGGSGANVLTF. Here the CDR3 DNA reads TGTGCCAGTAGAGCCGGGGGCTCTGGGGCCAACGTCCTGACTTTC.

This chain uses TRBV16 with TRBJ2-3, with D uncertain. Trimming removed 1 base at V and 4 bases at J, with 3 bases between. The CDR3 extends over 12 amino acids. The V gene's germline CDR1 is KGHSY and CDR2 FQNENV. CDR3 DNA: TGTGCCAGCAGCCAATTTCCAGATACGCAGTATTTT. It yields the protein CASSQFPDTQYF.

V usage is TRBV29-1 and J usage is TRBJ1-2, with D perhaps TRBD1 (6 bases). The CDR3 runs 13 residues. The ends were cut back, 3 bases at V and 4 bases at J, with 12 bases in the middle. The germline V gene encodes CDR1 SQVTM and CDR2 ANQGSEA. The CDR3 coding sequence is TGCAGCGTTGAGACGGGGGCCGGCTATGGCTACACCTTC. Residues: CSVETGAGYGYTF.

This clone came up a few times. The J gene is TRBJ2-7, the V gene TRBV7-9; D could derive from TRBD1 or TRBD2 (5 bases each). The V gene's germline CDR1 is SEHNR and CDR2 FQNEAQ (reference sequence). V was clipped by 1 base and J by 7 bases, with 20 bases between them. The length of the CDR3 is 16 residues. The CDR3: CASSLVPGDRIREQYF. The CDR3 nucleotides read TGTGCCAGCAGCTTAGTTCCCGGGGACCGTATACGGGAGCAGTACTTC.

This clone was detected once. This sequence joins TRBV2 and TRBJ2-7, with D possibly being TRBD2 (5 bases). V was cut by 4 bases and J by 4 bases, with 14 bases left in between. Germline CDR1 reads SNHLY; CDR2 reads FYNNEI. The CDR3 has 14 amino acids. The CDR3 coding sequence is TGTGCCAGCAGTGGGATGAGGGCGAAGTACGAGCAGTACGTC. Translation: CASSGMRAKYEQYV.

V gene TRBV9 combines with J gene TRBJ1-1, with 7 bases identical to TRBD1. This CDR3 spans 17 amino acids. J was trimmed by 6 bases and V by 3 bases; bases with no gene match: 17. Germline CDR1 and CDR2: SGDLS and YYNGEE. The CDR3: CASSASTGALRRAEAFF. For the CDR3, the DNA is TGTGCCAGCAGCGCCTCCACAGGGGCATTGCGTCGTGCTGAAGCTTTCTTT.

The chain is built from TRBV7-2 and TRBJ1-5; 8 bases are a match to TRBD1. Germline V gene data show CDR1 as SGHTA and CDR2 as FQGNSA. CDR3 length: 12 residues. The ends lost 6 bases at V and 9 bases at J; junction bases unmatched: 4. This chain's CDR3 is CASSSQGGPQHF. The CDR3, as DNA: TGTGCCAGCAGTTCACAGGGGGGGCCCCAGCATTTT.

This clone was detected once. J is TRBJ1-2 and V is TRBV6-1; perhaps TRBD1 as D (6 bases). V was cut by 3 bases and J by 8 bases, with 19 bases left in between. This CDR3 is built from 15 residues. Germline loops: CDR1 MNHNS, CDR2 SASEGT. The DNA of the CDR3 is TGTGCCAGCAGTGATGGGCAGGGGCGTAAATTCGGCTACACCTTC. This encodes CASSDGQGRKFGYTF.